The subject of this entry is one T cell receptor (beta chain). Primed by a sample-barcoded 5' primer and a J-beta primer mix, a second PCR proceeded for 7 to 11 cycles. TCRdb ran MiXCR on the 5' RACE reads and lists one entry per CDR3 protein. The table has 800,000 to 900,000 distinct CDR3 sequences, about 59% seen once. This sample is drawn from a study of blood T cells in healthy people across ages. Sequencing was performed on blood. This clonotype was sampled from a man younger than 45 in good health.

As DNA, the CDR3 is TGTGCCAGCAGTGAAGCAGGCGGGGGGCTGTACAAGCAGTACTTC. Its protein is CASSEAGGGLYKQYF. The chain carries TRBV6-1 and TRBJ2-5; TRBD2 agrees at 8 bases. Looked up from germline, CDR1 is MNHNS and CDR2 is SASEGT. Losses at the gene ends were 0 bases for V and 11 bases for J; bases not matched to a gene: 11. The length of the CDR3 is 15 residues.